This T cell receptor (beta chain) was documented in a study of blood T cell repertoires in COVID-19. Study context: Samples of COVID-19 (acute and convalescent) were obtained from the United States, Italy and Spain. Sources were T cells, B-cell-depleted T cells, or PBMCs; the material itself was cDNA or gDNA.

TCRdb's copy holds only in-frame clones and misses some; the assay was immunoSEQ multiplex PCR. The data contain some 160,000 clones, about 88% of them seen just once; the ten biggest clones take up around 1.9%. V shed 0 bases and J 7 bases; nucleotides not matched to a gene: 9. CDR1 and CDR2 from the germline V gene are SGHRS and YFSETQ. The CDR3 sequence is 15 residues long. The chain employs TRBV5-1 and TRBJ2-7, with 8 positions matching TRBD1. Source material: peripheral blood. The receptor's source is a man aged 50-60 years who had recovered from COVID-19. CDR3 amino acids: CASSLEGTGPNEQYF. The CDR3 coding sequence is TGCGCCAGCAGCTTGGAGGGGACAGGACCTAATGAGCAGTACTTC.